This is a list of T cell receptor beta chains from one sample in a study of blood T cell repertoires in COVID-19. Produced via immunoSEQ multiplex PCR; TCRdb's table is partial and in-frame only. This table has some 130,000 clones, 60% to 80% appearing once. The material sequenced was peripheral blood. All receptors derive from a woman in her 70s with acute or convalescent COVID-19. The CDR3 runs from the conserved cysteine through the conserved F or W. D genes are given only for firm matches. Clone size appears in some rows only: once, few, many, or a class for an expanded clone.

CDR3nt	CDR3aa	v_gene	j_gene	d_gene	abundance
TGTGCCAGCAGTCCAGAAACAGGGGCTGGGGCCAACGTCCTGACTTTC	CASSPETGAGANVLTF	TRBV7-2	TRBJ2-6	TRBD1	.
TGTGCCAGCAGCCCCGGGGGGTATCCCGGGGAGCTGTTTTTT	CASSPGGYPGELFF	TRBV6-5	TRBJ2-2	TRBD2	.
TGCAGCGCTACCAGTGAATCCTACGAGCAGTACTTC	CSATSESYEQYF	TRBV29-1	TRBJ2-7	.	once
TGTGCCAGCAGCGCTCCTAGCGGGGCCGACTCCTACGAGCAGTACTTC	CASSAPSGADSYEQYF	TRBV7-9	TRBJ2-7	TRBD2	few
TGTGCCAGCAGCCTGACAGGGTACGGCTACACCTTC	CASSLTGYGYTF	TRBV2	TRBJ1-2	TRBD1	.
TGTGCCAGCAAACCGGCTAGCGACTACAATGAGCAGTTCTTC	CASKPASDYNEQFF	TRBV6-5	TRBJ2-1	.	.
TGTGCCAGCAGCTTAGCAAACGGTAAAGCTTTCTTT	CASSLANGKAFF	TRBV7-9	TRBJ1-1	.	.
TGCAGTGCTAGTTCCTACAGGGGGCTGGGGGAGCAGTACTTC	CSASSYRGLGEQYF	TRBV20-1	TRBJ2-7	TRBD1	.
TGTGCCAGTAGTATACTGGGGACGGGGGATGAAAAACTGTTTTTT	CASSILGTGDEKLFF	TRBV19	TRBJ1-4	.	.
TGTGCCAGCAGCCCTTCCCTGTGGGGGGTAAGGTACGAGCAGTACTTC	CASSPSLWGVRYEQYF	TRBV28	TRBJ2-7	.	.